A single sample gave rise to the 17 T cell receptor beta chains below, sequenced in a study of tumor-infiltrating lymphocytes in primary liver carcinoma. The input was approximately 500 ng total RNA; TCR beta cDNA was made from it with a constant-region primer. Libraries of TCR beta came from three nested multiplex PCR rounds with slightly modified ARM-PCR. PCR rounds one and two used TRBV1-TRBV30 forward primers with a C-beta reverse primer for 10 cycles each. TCRdb re-called the multiplex PCR reads with MiXCR, one entry per CDR3 protein. The sample consists of 300,000 to 400,000 distinct CDR3 sequences, less than 65% of them appearing once. Unsorted whole blood supplied the RNA, and germline DNA was extracted too. The sample consisted of peripheral blood. These receptors originate from a man aged 40-50 years with primary liver carcinoma and hepatitis B virus infection.

This clonotype was seen only once. A junction end diverges from the germline sequence, so it may reflect a read error. The V and J genes are TRBV4-1 and TRBJ2-1; TRBD2 aligns across 7 bases. Looked up from germline, CDR1 is MGHRA and CDR2 is YSYEKL. This CDR3 comprises 16 residues. CDR3 protein: CASSQVFSGAYNDQFF. Here the CDR3 DNA reads TGCGCCAGCAGCCAAGTCTTCAGCGGGGCCTACAATGATCAGTTCTTC.

The chain couples TRBV12-3 or TRBV12-4 to TRBJ1-4; 7 positions match TRBD1. The V segment lost 5 bases and the J segment 6 bases; nucleotides outside the gene matches: 9. The CDR3 extends over 15 amino acids. The CDR3 is CASSLTTGIDEKLFF. The CDR3 DNA follows: TGTGCCAGCAGTCTCACGACAGGGATAGATGAAAAACTGTTTTTT.

As regards this clonotype: One junction end does not reproduce the germline sequence, and a read error may be involved. The chain has TRBV6-6 and TRBJ2-1; TRBD1 matches 11 bases. Looked up from germline, CDR1 is MNHNY and CDR2 is SVGAGI (reference sequence). The CDR3 has 15 amino acids. This CDR3 reads CASEEDRGPYNEPFF. The CDR3 coding sequence is TGTGCCTCAGAGGAGGACAGGGGGCCCTACAATGAGCCGTTCTTC.

A few counts support this clonotype. A clone one base away is much larger, so this may be a read error. Lacking the conserved final phenylalanine or tryptophan, this CDR3 likely reflects a read error. V usage is TRBV29-1 and J usage is TRBJ2-7; the D gene is possibly TRBD2 (6 bases). V dropped 4 bases and J dropped 0 bases, with 13 bases sitting between them. The germline CDR1 and CDR2 sequences are SQVTM and ANQGSEA. The CDR3 has 14 amino acids. CDR3 nucleotides: TGCAGCGTTGTGGAGGGTAGTAGCTCCTACGAGCAGTACCTC. Protein: CSVVEGSSSYEQYL.

The chain has TRBV6-1 and TRBJ2-3; 7 bases fit TRBD2. CDR1 and CDR2 (germline): MNHNS, SASEGT. V was clipped by 6 bases and J by 6 bases; unmatched bases: 15. CDR3 size: 16 residues. The CDR3 reads CASRPVVGGRMDTQYF. The DNA for the CDR3 is TGTGCCAGCAGGCCCGTGGTGGGCGGGAGAATGGATACGCAGTATTTT.

This clonotype was detected ten times or more. The chain recombines TRBV11-2 with TRBJ2-5; D is possibly TRBD2 (5 bases). Germline CDR1 and CDR2: SGHAT and FQNNGV. Trimming left V 1 base short and J 3 bases short, with 9 bases between. The length of the CDR3 is 14 residues. CDR3 protein: CASSLVASEETQYF. The CDR3 DNA is TGTGCCAGCAGCTTAGTAGCGTCAGAAGAGACCCAGTACTTC.

Turning to this clonotype: The missing conserved phenylalanine or tryptophan at the end of this CDR3 makes a read error likely. It is unclear where the CDR3 begins or ends on the DNA, so no DNA is shown, and the CDR3 is as TCRdb lists it. The chain joins TRBV11-2 to TRBJ2-7; the D segment call TRBD2 is taken from the table without a DNA check. Germline V gene sequence: CDR1 SGHAT, CDR2 FQNNGV. The CDR3 is 14 amino acids long, termini counted. This CDR3 reads CASSWSSQAYEQYL.

For this clonotype: One junction end does not reproduce the germline sequence, and a read error may be involved. The chain couples TRBV11-2 to TRBJ1-1; D not certain. Germline CDR1 is SGHAT and CDR2 is FQNNGV. The CDR3 runs to 13 residues. The CDR3, as DNA: TGTGGCAGCAGCGCAATAAGGAACACTGAGGCTTTCTTT. It codes for CGSSAIRNTEAFF.

Worth noting for this clonotype: The CDR3 end shows no conserved phenylalanine or tryptophan, and so a read error is likely. The limits of the CDR3 on the DNA are not certain, so only TCRdb's listed CDR3 is given. The rearrangement links TRBV30 to TRBJ2-1; the table's TRBD1 call for D was not verified on the DNA. Including both end residues, the CDR3 is 15 amino acids long. Germline loops: CDR1 GTSNPN, CDR2 SVGIG (reference sequence). This CDR3 is CDWSRGAALYNEHFY.

In the case of this clonotype: A single base separates this from a much larger clone, so it may be a read error. This chain connects TRBV12-3 or TRBV12-4 to TRBJ2-2, with TRBD1 matching over 7 bases. The CDR3 length is 12 residues. Written as DNA, the CDR3 is TGTGCCAGCAGAGGGGGCACCGTGGAGCTGTTTTTT. Protein: CASRGGTVELFF.

The V gene is TRBV6-2 or TRBV6-3, the J gene TRBJ2-7; tentatively, D is TRBD1 (5 bases). Trimming removed 0 bases from V and 2 bases from J, with 8 bases in between. This CDR3 region has 14 residues. Germline V CDR1 and CDR2: MNHEY, SVGEGT. CDR3 in amino acids: CASSYSVQAYEQYF. CDR3 in DNA: TGTGCCAGCAGTTACTCCGTACAGGCCTACGAGCAGTACTTC.

This clonotype was counted a single time. The gene calls are TRBV11-2 and TRBJ2-1, with no clear D. CDR3 size: 14 residues. Per germline, CDR1 SGHAT and CDR2 FQNNGV. Between the trimmed V and J ends, which lost 6 bases and 4 bases, there was a span of 13 bases. In DNA, the CDR3 is TGTGCCAGCAGTGGCATGACTGGTTACAATGAGCAGTTCTTC. Protein product: CASSGMTGYNEQFF.

Concerning this clonotype itself: Sequence at one end of the junction differs from germline and may be a read error. V and J are TRBV5-1 and TRBJ1-4; 7 nucleotides agree with TRBD1. The CDR3 is made up of 15 amino acids. Germline CDR1 reads SGHRS; CDR2 reads YFSETQ. The CDR3 loop reads CASKGQDATNGKLFF. The CDR3 DNA reads TGCGCCAGCAAAGGACAGGACGCAACTAATGGAAAACTGTTTTTT.

Comment on this clonotype: As the CDR3 is not closed by the conserved phenylalanine or tryptophan, this likely results from a read error. The chain couples TRBV29-1 to TRBJ1-2, with 7 positions matching TRBD1. Germline loops: CDR1 SQVTM, CDR2 ANQGSEA. This CDR3 is 12 amino acids long. The CDR3 nucleotides are TGCAGTGTTGAAAAGGGGGCGGATGGCTACACCTCC. Translation gives CSVEKGADGYTS.

There are many counts of this clonotype. The chain employs TRBV6-5 and TRBJ1-4, with D tentatively TRBD1 (5 bases). Deletions cut 4 bases from V and 0 bases from J, with 6 bases between. This CDR3 is built from 14 residues. Germline V gives CDR1 MNHEY, CDR2 SVGAGI. CDR3 DNA: TGTGCCAGCAGTTCGACAGCAACTAATGAAAAACTGTTTTTT. It codes for CASSSTATNEKLFF.

Worth noting for this clonotype: Just one base apart from a much larger clone, this may be a read error. The V and J genes are TRBV11-1 and TRBJ1-1; D is ambiguous. Germline values: CDR1 SGHAT, CDR2 FQDESV (reference sequence). The CDR3 has 13 residues. This CDR3 is CSSNLGLSTEAFF. DNA of the CDR3: TGTTCCAGCAACTTAGGGTTGAGCACTGAAGCTTTCTTT.

A note on this clonotype: This may come from a read error, since a much larger clone is one base off. V is TRBV12-3 or TRBV12-4 and J is TRBJ2-3, with TRBD1 matching over 9 bases. This CDR3 has 18 residues. Unmatched junction bases numbered 12, after V lost 5 bases and J lost 0 bases. The CDR3 loop is CASSPYGTGHSSTDTQYF. DNA of the CDR3: TGTGCCAGCAGTCCATACGGGACAGGGCACTCTAGCACAGATACGCAGTATTTT.